What follows is one T cell receptor beta chain and its context. The CDR3 extends over 15 amino acids. J lost 2 bases, V lost 5 bases, and 10 bases had no gene match. Per germline, CDR1 SGHRS and CDR2 YFSETQ. The source of the sample is a study of OX40 agonist ivuxolimab in advanced cancers. Some clones are missing from TCRdb's copy, which holds only in-frame ones; the method was immunoSEQ multiplex PCR. The table lists around 40,000 clones, about 86% of them singletons. The input for sequencing was CD4+ or CD8+ T cells sorted from blood, taken in a trial of the OX40 agonist ivuxolimab. J is TRBJ2-7 and V is TRBV5-1; TRBD1 agrees at 7 bases. This sequence was found in an adult with an advanced solid tumor such as melanoma, head and neck, liver or kidney cancer. This CDR3 is CASSLKPGQTYEQYF. CDR3 nucleotide sequence: TGCGCCAGCAGTTTAAAACCGGGACAGACCTACGAGCAGTACTTC.